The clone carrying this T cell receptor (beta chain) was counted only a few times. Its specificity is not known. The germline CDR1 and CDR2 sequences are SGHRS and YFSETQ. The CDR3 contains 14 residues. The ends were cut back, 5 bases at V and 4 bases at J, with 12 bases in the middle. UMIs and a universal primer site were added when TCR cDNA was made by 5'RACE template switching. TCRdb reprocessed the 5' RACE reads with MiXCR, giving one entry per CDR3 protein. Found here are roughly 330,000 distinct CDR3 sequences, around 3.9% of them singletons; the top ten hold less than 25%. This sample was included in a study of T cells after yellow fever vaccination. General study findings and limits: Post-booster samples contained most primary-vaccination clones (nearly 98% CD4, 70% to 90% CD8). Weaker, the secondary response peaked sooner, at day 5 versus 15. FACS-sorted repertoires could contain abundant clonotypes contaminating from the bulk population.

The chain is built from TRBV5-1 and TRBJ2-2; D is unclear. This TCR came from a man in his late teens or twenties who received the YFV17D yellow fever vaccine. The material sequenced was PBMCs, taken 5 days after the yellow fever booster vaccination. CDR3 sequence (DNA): TGCGCCAGCAGTCTCCTTACCCTCACCGGGGAGCTGTTTTTT. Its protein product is CASSLLTLTGELFF.